The entry that follows covers one T cell receptor (beta chain) sequence. The antigen is not known. This sample includes further DNA sequences coding for the same CDR3. The record originates from a study of shared clonotypes between healthy human individuals. General study results and limits: Several donors shared approximately 5% of their naive CD4 clonotypes. Among donors, clonotype sharing was expected to be affected by sequencing depth.

With 6 bases removed from V and 2 bases from J, the gap between germline ends came to 14 bases. The CDR3 loop spans 14 amino acids. Germline V lookup: CDR1 MNHEY, CDR2 SVGAGI. Source study methods: ImmunoSEQ gave junction-only sequences without quality scores, so filtering differed. Data came from immunoSEQ multiplex PCR; TCRdb stores just in-frame clones and leaves some out. Clonal size and the V and J genes are those of that table, whereas D and trimming came from the DNA. Of 2 million to 2.5 million clones listed, more than 85% are singletons. V is TRBV6-5 and J is TRBJ2-7, with D possibly matching TRBD1 (6 bases). The sequence was collected from a man in his late teens or twenties in good health. Some clones in this sample may be carry-over from other donors' samples. Sequenced material: naive CD4+ T cells from PBMCs. As to subset: CD45RA+ positively selected. The CDR3 nucleotides are TGTGCCAGCAGCCCTCAAACAGGGCCCTACGAGCAGTACTTC. Its protein is CASSPQTGPYEQYF.